This is a list of T cell receptor beta chains from one sample in a study of cytomegalovirus exposure and HLA in healthy donors. Measured with immunoSEQ multiplex PCR; TCRdb has only the in-frame clones, and not every one. The sample has over 150,000 clones, just over 75% seen once. Sequencing was carried out using PBMCs. These receptors all come from a woman under 40 in good health and CMV-seropositive. Both conserved end residues are part of each CDR3. D genes are given only for firm matches. Clone size is not always given. Where it is, it says once, few, many or a class for expanded clones.

J gene,clone size,D gene,V gene,CDR3 DNA,CDR3 protein
TRBJ2-3,.,.,TRBV13,TGTGCCAGCAGCTTATCGGCGAGCGGGAGCACAGATACGCAGTATTTT,CASSLSASGSTDTQYF
TRBJ2-3,.,TRBD2,TRBV14,TGTGCCAGCAGCCAAGCCCTAGCGGGTGCAGATACGCAGTATTTT,CASSQALAGADTQYF
TRBJ2-1,.,TRBD2,TRBV19,TGTGCCAGTAGTAGCGGGAGGGGCGTCTACAATGAGCAGTTCTTC,CASSSGRGVYNEQFF
TRBJ1-1,.,TRBD1,TRBV19,TGTGCCAGCCACTTTGGGACAGGGGAAGCTTTCTTT,CASHFGTGEAFF
TRBJ2-1,.,.,TRBV7-8,TGTGCCAGCAGCTTGGGGGGAAAATCTTACAATGAGCAGTTCTTC,CASSLGGKSYNEQFF
TRBJ2-6,.,TRBD1,TRBV10-3,TGTGCCACCCAAATCGGACAGGGGGCGCTTGGGGCCAACGTCCTGACTTTC,CATQIGQGALGANVLTF
TRBJ1-3,.,.,TRBV29-1,TGCAGCGTTATCTTGAGCCTCTCTGGAAACACCATATATTTT,CSVILSLSGNTIYF
TRBJ2-5,.,TRBD2,TRBV5-6,TGTGCCAGCAGCTTGACTAGCGGGAGTGGGCTGGAGACCCAGTACTTC,CASSLTSGSGLETQYF
TRBJ2-2,.,TRBD1,TRBV4-1,TGCGCCAGCAGATTCACTGGACAGGGGGAGTACACCGGGGAGCTGTTTTTT,CASRFTGQGEYTGELFF
TRBJ1-1,few,.,TRBV25-1,TGTGCCAGCAGTGAAAGGGGATCGGACACTGAAGCTTTCTTT,CASSERGSDTEAFF
TRBJ2-7,.,.,TRBV11-3,TGTGCCAGCAGCTTAGGGGGGGTAAACTACGAGCAGTACTTC,CASSLGGVNYEQYF
TRBJ1-1,.,.,TRBV7-6,TGTGCCAGCAGCTTACAACAGGGGAACACTGAAGCTTTCTTT,CASSLQQGNTEAFF
TRBJ1-4,once,TRBD1,TRBV28,TGTGCCAGCAGTTTTCAGGGACAGGGCAATGAAAAACTGTTTTTT,CASSFQGQGNEKLFF
TRBJ2-5,.,TRBD1,TRBV11-2,TGTGCCAGCAGCTGGGCAACTACAGGGGTAGGAGAGACCCAGTACTTC,CASSWATTGVGETQYF
TRBJ2-1,.,.,TRBV6-4,TGTGCCAGCAGTGGGCACGGGGGTAGCGCTAATGAGCAGTTCTTC,CASSGHGGSANEQFF
TRBJ2-5,.,.,TRBV10-3,TGTGCCATCAGTCCCCCCCCGGGGGAGACCCAGTACTTC,CAISPPPGETQYF
TRBJ1-4,.,.,TRBV9,TGTGCCAGCAGCTCGGGTGGGCAGGGGAGAGAAAAACTGTTTTTT,CASSSGGQGREKLFF
TRBJ1-1,few,.,TRBV5-1,TGCGCCAGCAGCTTGGTTGCGGGGGGGAACACTGAAGCTTTCTTT,CASSLVAGGNTEAFF
TRBJ1-5,.,.,TRBV25-1,TGTGCCAGCAGTGAAGGGCATCAGCCCCAGCATTTT,CASSEGHQPQHF
TRBJ1-2,.,TRBD1,TRBV5-1,TGCGCCAGCCCGGACAGGAACTATGGCTACACCTTC,CASPDRNYGYTF
TRBJ1-1,.,.,TRBV9,TGTGCCAGCACCAACAGGGCGGATAACACTGAAGCTTTCTTT,CASTNRADNTEAFF
TRBJ2-1,.,.,TRBV11-3,TGTGCCAGCAGCTTCTTACCCGGGACTCTCTCGGGTGAGCAGTTCTTC,CASSFLPGTLSGEQFF
TRBJ2-7,.,TRBD2,TRBV5-1,TGCGCCAGCGGAAACTCGCCGGGACTAGCGGGAGAGGGGGTCTTC,CASGNSPGLAGEGVF
TRBJ2-1,.,TRBD1,TRBV4-1,TGCGCCAGCAGTCAAGGACAGGGGGGGACGAATGAGCAGTTCTTC,CASSQGQGGTNEQFF
TRBJ2-7,few,TRBD1,TRBV7-2,TGTGCCAGCAGCCGTAGACCGGGACAGGGCGGTTACGAGCAGTACTTC,CASSRRPGQGGYEQYF
TRBJ2-7,once,TRBD1,TRBV28,TGTGCCAGCAGTCCGTCCGGGACAGTGACCTACGAGCAGTACTTC,CASSPSGTVTYEQYF
TRBJ1-5,.,.,TRBV27,TGTGCCAGCAGACAGGGCGGGGGGGCTAGCAATCAGCCCCAGCATTTT,CASRQGGGASNQPQHF
TRBJ2-7,.,TRBD1,TRBV11-2,TGTGCCAGCAGCTTAGTGGGGACAGGGGTAGACGAGCAGTACTTC,CASSLVGTGVDEQYF
TRBJ2-1,.,.,TRBV29-1,TGCAGCGCCTTCCAGGGGGCGCGGGGGAACAATGAGCAGTTCTTC,CSAFQGARGNNEQFF